This T cell receptor beta chain was sequenced in a study of tumor-infiltrating lymphocytes in localized non-small cell lung cancer. There are a few counts of this clone. Profiling relied on immunoSEQ multiplex PCR, and the TCRdb table lists in-frame clones only, not all of them. The sample includes about 5,800 clones, around 61% seen only once; the top ten take 14% to 15%. The CDR3 has 14 residues. Germline-derived CDR1 and CDR2 are SGHTA and FQGNSA. The ends were cut back, 0 bases at V and 4 bases at J, with 9 bases in the middle. The receptor was isolated from a human donor with non-small cell lung cancer. Sequencing input: uninvolved lung tissue not adjacent to the tumor. The V gene is TRBV7-2, the J gene TRBJ1-2; D is possibly TRBD1 (6 bases). CDR3 loop: CASSLARGSYGYTF. DNA for the CDR3: TGTGCCAGCAGCTTAGCGAGGGGGTCCTATGGCTACACCTTC.